A single sample gave rise to the 9 T cell receptor beta chains below, sequenced in a study of immune evolution from preneoplasia to lung adenocarcinoma. The assay was immunoSEQ multiplex PCR, and TCRdb's table has in-frame clones only and misses some. The data contain 15,000 or so clones, 86% of them singletons. The sequenced material came from FFPE invasive lung adenocarcinoma tissue. These receptors originate from a person aged 70 to 85 with invasive lung adenocarcinoma.

V gene TRBV6-1 combines with J gene TRBJ1-5; possible D gene TRBD1, 6 bases. V was shortened by 2 bases and J by 6 bases, with 8 bases between the two germline ends. The CDR3 length is 13 residues. Germline loops: CDR1 MNHNS, CDR2 SASEGT. The CDR3 here is CASSEQGSQPQHF. Here the CDR3 DNA reads TGTGCCAGCAGTGAACAGGGGTCTCAGCCCCAGCATTTT.

This rearrangement joins TRBV9 to TRBJ2-3; D call uncertain. V was shortened by 0 bases and J by 0 bases, with 11 bases between the two germline ends. Germline V gene sequence: CDR1 SGDLS, CDR2 YYNGEE. CDR3 length: 16 residues. CDR3 in amino acids: CASSVGSFASTDTQYF. CDR3 nucleotides: TGTGCCAGCAGCGTAGGGAGCTTCGCTAGCACAGATACGCAGTATTTT.

The genes are TRBV5-6 and TRBJ2-7; D is perhaps TRBD1 or TRBD2 (5 bases each). CDR1 and CDR2 (germline): SGHDT, YYEEEE. Between the trimmed V and J ends, which lost 0 bases and 5 bases, there was a span of 15 bases. CDR3 length: 15 amino acids. The CDR3, as DNA: TGTGCCAGCAGCTTGGCCGGGGCCCCGGGGAACGAGCAGTACTTC. It is translated as CASSLAGAPGNEQYF. Full variable domain (rest looked up from reference TRBV5-6 and TRBJ2-7): DAGVTQSPTHLIKTRGQQVTLRCSPKSGHDTVSWYQQALGQGPQFIFQYYEEEERQRGNFPDRFSGHQFPNYSSELNVNALLLGDSALYLCASSLAGAPGNEQYFGPGTRLTVT.

Only a few counts were recorded for this clone. The rearrangement links TRBV27 to TRBJ2-2, with 9 bases identical to TRBD2. The CDR3 length is 16 residues. Germline CDR1 MNHEY, CDR2 SMNVEV (reference sequence). J lost 2 bases, V lost 7 bases, and 8 bases had no gene match. CDR3 DNA sequence: TGTGCCAGCAAACCTGGACTAGCGATCAACACCGGGGAGCTGTTTTTT. Translation gives CASKPGLAINTGELFF.

The chain recombines TRBV4-2 with TRBJ2-5; TRBD1 matches at 7 bases. Germline CDR1 and CDR2: LGHNA and YNFKEQ. J gave up 0 bases and V 1 base, and 2 bases lay outside the gene matches. The CDR3 covers 15 residues. This CDR3 reads CASSQAGQDQETQYF. The CDR3 nucleotides are TGTGCCAGCAGCCAAGCCGGACAGGACCAAGAGACCCAGTACTTC.

This chain uses TRBV7-9 with TRBJ2-2, with D perhaps given as TRBD1 or TRBD2 (6 bases each). Germline CDR1 and CDR2: SEHNR and FQNEAQ (reference sequence). The V end was cut by 6 bases, the J end by 6 bases, with 14 bases between. This CDR3 has 14 residues. The CDR3, as DNA: TGTGCCAGCAGGGAAGAAAGGGGGGCCGGGGAGCTGTTTTTT. Translating it yields CASREERGAGELFF.

In DNA form, the CDR3 reads TGCGCCAGCAGCCAAGATACAGTCCCCGGGGAGCTGTTTTTT. It encodes CASSQDTVPGELFF. The chain has TRBV4-1 and TRBJ2-2; D unclear. V was clipped by 0 bases and J by 6 bases, with 8 bases between them. Germline V gives CDR1 MGHRA, CDR2 YSYEKL. The length of the CDR3 is 14 residues.

J is TRBJ1-4 and V is TRBV20-1; D not resolved. V shed 1 base and J shed 8 bases, with 5 bases lying between them. Germline assignment: CDR1 DFQATT and CDR2 SNEGSKA (reference sequence). This CDR3 spans 11 amino acids. The CDR3 DNA sequence: TGCAGTGCTAGAGGAGGCGAAAAACTGTTTTTT. It translates to CSARGGEKLFF.

V usage is TRBV28 and J usage is TRBJ2-1; TRBD1 agrees at 9 bases. Germline V lookup: CDR1 MDHEN, CDR2 SYDVKM. V shed 5 bases, J shed 4 bases, and the junction held 9 bases outside the gene matches. This CDR3 has 16 amino acids. The CDR3 spells CASSPRGQGKYNEQFF. CDR3 DNA: TGTGCCAGCAGTCCCAGAGGACAGGGGAAATACAATGAGCAGTTCTTC. The complete variable domain, with remaining parts taken from reference TRBV28 and TRBJ2-1, reads DVKVTQSSRYLVKRTGEKVFLECVQDMDHENMFWYRQDPGLGLRLIYFSYDVKMKEKGDIPEGYSVSREKKERFSLILESASTNQTSMYLCASSPRGQGKYNEQFFGPGTRLTVL.